Below are 22 T cell receptor beta chains sequenced from a single sample in a study of blood T cell repertoires in COVID-19. Assay: immunoSEQ multiplex PCR; the TCRdb copy retains only in-frame clones and omits some. This table holds around 200,000 clones, 85% to 90% found once. The sample was PBMCs or T cells enriched from blood (not recorded which). The receptors derive from a man younger than 40 who had recovered from COVID-19.

V and J are TRBV7-9 and TRBJ2-2; TRBD1 matches at 8 bases. This CDR3 spans 18 amino acids. After removal of 0 bases from V and 0 bases from J, the junction contained 6 bases not matched to a gene. Germline V gives CDR1 SEHNR, CDR2 FQNEAQ (reference sequence). CDR3 sequence (DNA): TGTGCCAGCAGCTTAGCGAGAGGACAGGGAACGAACACCGGGGAGCTGTTTTTT. It codes for CASSLARGQGTNTGELFF.

The rearrangement links TRBV28 to TRBJ2-1, with D possibly matching TRBD1 (5 bases). The germline gives CDR1 MDHEN, CDR2 SYDVKM. The V end was cut by 1 base, the J end by 1 base, with 8 bases between. This CDR3 has 15 amino acids. The DNA of the CDR3 is TGTGCCAGCAGTTTATTGGGGCCATCCTACAATGAGCAGTTCTTC. This translates into CASSLLGPSYNEQFF.

The chain recombines TRBV30 with TRBJ1-5; D not resolved. V was cut by 0 bases and J by 4 bases, with 10 bases left in between. CDR1 and CDR2 (germline): GTSNPN, SVGIG (reference sequence). This CDR3 is 14 amino acids long. The CDR3 region has the DNA TGTGCCTGGAGTGTTAAGGCGGAGAATCAGCCCCAGCATTTT. Amino acids: CAWSVKAENQPQHF.

This sequence joins TRBV7-9 and TRBJ1-3, with TRBD1 identical over 8 bases. The V gene end was trimmed by 5 bases and the J gene end by 2 bases; junction bases not matched to a gene: 2. The CDR3 is made up of 14 amino acids. Germline V lookup: CDR1 SEHNR, CDR2 FQNEAQ (reference sequence). The CDR3 coding sequence is TGTGCCAGCAGCCTACAGGGGGCTGGAAACACCATATATTTT. Protein: CASSLQGAGNTIYF.

The rearrangement uses TRBV4-3 and TRBJ1-2, with 8 bases aligning to TRBD1. The germline V gene has CDR1 LGHNA and CDR2 YSLEER. V lost 3 bases, J lost 5 bases, and 5 bases stayed unmatched. This CDR3 is 14 amino acids long. CDR3 nucleotide sequence: TGCGCCAGCAGCCACGGACAGGGCGAATATGGCTACACCTTC. Translating it yields CASSHGQGEYGYTF.

This clone occurred once. V gene TRBV7-9 combines with J gene TRBJ2-5; 7 nucleotides line up with TRBD2. Germline V lookup: CDR1 SEHNR, CDR2 FQNEAQ (reference sequence). The V gene end was trimmed by 3 bases and the J gene end by 2 bases; junction bases not matched to a gene: 9. This CDR3 comprises 16 residues. CDR3 region: CASSFSGLAVQETQYF. CDR3 in DNA: TGTGCCAGCAGCTTTTCTGGGCTAGCGGTGCAAGAGACCCAGTACTTC.

The chain employs TRBV18 and TRBJ1-5, with 9 positions matching TRBD1. CDR3 size: 15 residues. The germline V gene has CDR1 KGHSH and CDR2 LQKENI. J was trimmed by 1 base and V by 4 bases; bases with no gene match: 2. The CDR3 reads CASSLGTGSNQPQHF. CDR3 nucleotides: TGTGCCAGCTCACTCGGGACAGGGAGCAATCAGCCCCAGCATTTT.

V and J are TRBV3-1 (or the pseudogene TRBV3-2) and TRBJ2-5; 9 nucleotides agree with TRBD1. This CDR3 is built from 16 residues. The J segment lost 4 bases and the V segment lost 2 bases, leaving 8 bases of the junction unmatched. Germline CDR1 and CDR2: LGHDT and YNNKEL (reference sequence). CDR3 region: CASSQRGTGMRETQYF. CDR3 nucleotides: TGTGCCAGCAGCCAAAGGGGGACAGGGATGAGAGAGACCCAGTACTTC.

V gene TRBV9 combines with J gene TRBJ2-1; 13 bases agree with TRBD2. The V segment lost 4 bases and the J segment 0 bases; nucleotides outside the gene matches: 4. This CDR3 has 17 residues. The germline V gene encodes CDR1 SGDLS and CDR2 YYNGEE. CDR3 coding DNA: TGTGCCAGCAGCACCCGGACTAGCGGGAGCTCCTACAATGAGCAGTTCTTC. Translating gives CASSTRTSGSSYNEQFF. Full variable domain (rest looked up from reference TRBV9 and TRBJ2-1): DSGVTQTPKHLITATGQRVTLRCSPRSGDLSVYWYQQSLDQGLQFLIQYYNGEERAKGNILERFSAQQFPDLHSELNLSSLELGDSALYFCASSTRTSGSSYNEQFFGPGTRLTVL.

The chain has TRBV7-8 and TRBJ2-3; TRBD1 aligns across 9 bases. Germline V lookup: CDR1 SGHVS, CDR2 FQNEAQ. The V and J ends lost 3 bases and 0 bases, in that order; junction bases with no gene match: 4. The CDR3 spans 16 residues. The CDR3 reads CASSFGTGSSTDTQYF. The CDR3 bases are TGTGCCAGCAGCTTTGGGACAGGGTCTAGCACAGATACGCAGTATTTT.

This clone was recorded once. CDR3 residues: CASSLARGSYNEQFF. CDR3 DNA: TGTGCCAGCAGCTTAGCCAGGGGGTCCTACAATGAGCAGTTCTTC. The J gene is TRBJ2-1, the V gene TRBV7-8, with 7 bases aligning to TRBD1. The V and J ends lost 0 bases and 1 base, in that order; junction bases with no gene match: 0. The CDR3 is 15 residues long. Germline-derived CDR1 and CDR2 are SGHVS and FQNEAQ.

This chain uses TRBV5-1 with TRBJ2-7; 7 bases agree with TRBD1. The length of the CDR3 is 15 residues. The trim removed 0 bases at V and 6 bases at J, leaving 9 bases unmatched. Germline CDR1 is SGHRS and CDR2 is YFSETQ. The CDR3 nucleotides read TGCGCCAGCAGCTTGGAGGGGTTGGGGACAGCCGAGCAGTACTTC. This sequence encodes CASSLEGLGTAEQYF. Filled out from reference TRBV5-1 and TRBJ2-7, the complete variable domain reads KAGVTQTPRYLIKTRGQQVTLSCSPISGHRSVSWYQQTPGQGLQFLFEYFSETQRNKGNFPGRFSGRQFSNSRSEMNVSTLELGDSALYLCASSLEGLGTAEQYFGPGTRLTVT.

The chain uses TRBV5-1 and TRBJ2-6; a weak D match, TRBD1 (6 bases). The germline V gene encodes CDR1 SGHRS and CDR2 YFSETQ. V shed 7 bases and J shed 3 bases, with 14 bases lying between them. This CDR3 has 15 amino acids. The CDR3 sequence is CASEGWGLGANVLTF. DNA of the CDR3: TGCGCCAGCGAAGGATGGGGGCTTGGGGCCAACGTCCTGACTTTC.

The chain carries TRBV6-5 and TRBJ2-1; tentatively, D is TRBD2 (6 bases). The CDR3 contains 15 residues. Germline V lookup: CDR1 MNHEY, CDR2 SVGAGI. V gave up 7 bases and J gave up 8 bases, with 21 bases separating them. CDR3 sequence reads: CASKFGGGGRDEQFF. The DNA for the CDR3 is TGTGCCAGCAAGTTCGGGGGTGGGGGAAGGGATGAGCAGTTCTTC.

V is TRBV2 and J is TRBJ2-1; 8 bases line up with TRBD1. The CDR3 spans 13 residues. CDR1 SNHLY and CDR2 FYNNEI come from the germline V gene. The trim removed 8 bases at V and 8 bases at J, leaving 8 bases unmatched. CDR3 region: CASEQDRVHEQFF. In nucleotides, the CDR3 is TGTGCCAGCGAGCAGGACAGGGTCCATGAGCAGTTCTTC.

The V call is TRBV30, the J call TRBJ2-6, with D possibly matching TRBD1 (5 bases). The CDR3 runs 14 residues. CDR1 and CDR2 from the germline V gene are GTSNPN and SVGIG (reference sequence). Trimming pared 6 bases from V and 3 bases from J, leaving 12 bases between. Here the CDR3 reads CACLPGYGANVLTF. CDR3 DNA sequence: TGTGCCTGCCTGCCAGGGTATGGGGCCAACGTCCTGACTTTC.

The chain employs TRBV5-5 and TRBJ2-7; TRBD2 might be the D (6 bases). The germline gives CDR1 SGHKS, CDR2 YYEKEE (reference sequence). The CDR3 loop spans 18 amino acids. V was trimmed by 2 bases and J by 2 bases, leaving 23 bases between them. The CDR3 DNA sequence: TGTGCCAGCAGCTTTCTTATTACTTCCGGGACTCATACCTACGAGCAGTACTTC. Its translation is CASSFLITSGTHTYEQYF.

This sequence joins TRBV5-4 and TRBJ2-7; 11 positions agree with TRBD1. V dropped 4 bases and J dropped 6; count of bases not matched to a gene: 6. Germline CDR1 is SGHNT and CDR2 is YYREEE (reference sequence). The CDR3 is 14 amino acids. CDR3 sequence reads: CASSPDRGRTEQYF. The CDR3, as DNA: TGTGCCAGCAGCCCGGACAGGGGGCGAACCGAGCAGTACTTC. Combining the CDR3 with reference TRBV5-4 and TRBJ2-7 gives the whole variable domain ETGVTQSPTHLIKTRGQQVTLRCSSQSGHNTVSWYQQALGQGPQFIFQYYREEENGRGNFPPRFSGLQFPNYSSELNVNALELDDSALYLCASSPDRGRTEQYFGPGTRLTVT.

The chain uses TRBV5-4 and TRBJ1-1; 9 bases align to TRBD1. The CDR3 totals 13 residues. Trimming removed 4 bases from V and 4 bases from J; junction bases left unmatched: 2. CDR1 is SGHNT and CDR2 is YYREEE in the germline V gene (reference sequence). The CDR3 region is CASSVDRGTEAFF. CDR3 bases: TGTGCCAGCAGCGTGGACAGGGGCACTGAAGCTTTCTTT.

V gene TRBV6-1 combines with J gene TRBJ2-5; 14 bases line up with TRBD2. Germline CDR1 and CDR2: MNHNS and SASEGT. The CDR3 length is 16 residues. V lost 4 bases and J lost 2; bases outside the gene matches: 3. This CDR3 reads CASSAGTSGGQETQYF. The DNA for the CDR3 is TGTGCCAGCAGTGCTGGGACTAGCGGGGGACAAGAGACCCAGTACTTC.

The rearrangement joins TRBV19 to TRBJ2-7; D is possibly TRBD1 (5 bases). The CDR3 totals 13 residues. Per the germline V gene, CDR1 is LNHDA and CDR2 is SQIVND (reference sequence). Trimming shortened V by 3 bases and J by 1 base, and 7 bases separated the two germline ends. The CDR3 protein is CASSIQGSYEQYF. The CDR3 DNA follows: TGTGCCAGTAGTATCCAGGGTTCCTACGAGCAGTACTTC.

This clone is a singleton in its sample. The rearrangement uses TRBV5-1 and TRBJ1-2; D remains unclear. V was clipped by 0 bases and J by 8 bases, with 17 bases between them. Germline-derived CDR1 and CDR2 are SGHRS and YFSETQ. This CDR3 is 15 amino acids long. The CDR3 region is CASSLAGRDGEGYTF. CDR3 nucleotide sequence: TGCGCCAGCAGCTTGGCAGGCCGGGATGGGGAAGGCTACACCTTC.